Below are 32 T cell receptor beta chains sequenced from a single sample in a study of T cells in Graves' hyperthyroidism and ophthalmopathy. What was amplified from RNA transcripts were TCR beta CDR3 regions. With the HTBI primer set, the TCR CDR3 went through a first round of RT-PCR. Each CDR3 protein is one row after TCRdb ran MiXCR on the multiplex PCR reads. The sample has under 350,000 distinct CDR3 sequences, over 20% seen once. The sample comprised blood. The receptors stem from a woman in her 50s with Graves' hyperthyroidism.

The table lists this clonotype with many counts. The CDR3 DNA sequence: TGTGCCAGCAATATCCTGGACAGGGCCAACACCGGGGAGCTGTTTTTT. Its protein is CASNILDRANTGELFF. The rearrangement links TRBV27 to TRBJ2-2; 8 positions agree with TRBD1. Germline V gene sequence: CDR1 MNHEY, CDR2 SMNVEV (reference sequence). Trimming at V came to 7 bases and at J to 2 bases, leaving 9 bases not matched to a gene. This CDR3 is built from 16 residues.

V gene TRBV27 combines with J gene TRBJ2-5, with D uncertain. Germline assignment: CDR1 MNHEY and CDR2 SMNVEV (reference sequence). This CDR3 comprises 11 residues. The ends were cut back, 8 bases at V and 3 bases at J, with 7 bases in the middle. The CDR3 sequence: CASGGEETQYF. The CDR3 DNA is TGTGCCAGCGGCGGAGAAGAGACCCAGTACTTC.

This clonotype came up many times. The chain joins TRBV18 to TRBJ1-1; TRBD1 might be the D (6 bases). V lost 2 bases to trimming and J lost 8 bases, with 9 bases between them. This CDR3 is 12 amino acids long. Germline assignment: CDR1 KGHSH and CDR2 LQKENI. The CDR3 reads CASSPTGTEAFF. For the CDR3, the DNA is TGTGCCAGCTCACCAACAGGGACCGAAGCTTTCTTT.

The chain joins TRBV27 to TRBJ1-1; tentatively, D is TRBD1 (6 bases). The CDR3 extends over 11 amino acids. Germline V gives CDR1 MNHEY, CDR2 SMNVEV (reference sequence). The germline V and J ends were trimmed by 8 bases and 5 bases, with 9 bases remaining between them. CDR3 residues: CASAQGTEAFF. The CDR3 DNA is TGTGCCAGCGCTCAGGGGACTGAAGCTTTCTTT.

CDR3 region: CASRPDRGSRSYEQYF. The CDR3 DNA reads as TGTGCTAGTAGACCCGACAGGGGTTCACGCTCCTACGAGCAGTACTTC. The V and J genes are TRBV12-5 and TRBJ2-7; 8 positions match TRBD1. V shed 8 bases, J shed 0 bases, and the junction held 12 bases outside the gene matches. The germline gives CDR1 LGHNT, CDR2 FRNRAP. The CDR3 is 16 amino acids.

Ten or more counts support this clonotype. The V and J genes are TRBV18 and TRBJ2-5, with 7 bases fitting TRBD1. The length of the CDR3 is 14 residues. Per germline, CDR1 KGHSH and CDR2 LQKENI. The trim removed 3 bases at V and 2 bases at J, leaving 3 bases unmatched. In DNA form, the CDR3 reads TGTGCCAGCTCACCGGGGGACAGACAAGAGACCCAGTACTTC. Translation gives CASSPGDRQETQYF.

This clonotype was counted ten times or more. The genes are TRBV30 and TRBJ1-2; D is undetermined. V dropped 2 bases and J dropped 4 bases, with 8 bases sitting between them. The CDR3 spans 12 residues. CDR1 is GTSNPN and CDR2 is SVGIG in the germline V gene (reference sequence). CDR3 coding DNA: TGTGCCTGGAGTCGAGGGCTCTATGGCTACACCTTC. Residues: CAWSRGLYGYTF. Complete variable domain (other parts from reference TRBV30 and TRBJ1-2): SQTIHQWPATLVQPVGSPLSLECTVEGTSNPNLYWYRQAAGRGLQLLFYSVGIGQISSEVPQNLSASRPQDRQFILSSKKLLLSDSGFYLCAWSRGLYGYTFGSGTRLTVV.

J is TRBJ2-1 and V is TRBV29-1; the match to TRBD2 covers 9 bases. V was pared by 4 bases and J by 4 bases, with 8 bases of the junction left unmatched. The CDR3 extends over 15 amino acids. CDR1 is SQVTM and CDR2 is ANQGSEA in the germline V gene. CDR3 residues: CSVALLTSGYNEQFF. CDR3 nucleotide sequence: TGCAGCGTTGCCCTACTGACTAGCGGTTACAATGAGCAGTTCTTC.

This clonotype was seen many times. This chain links TRBV12-3 or TRBV12-4 with TRBJ1-1, with TRBD1 identical over 12 bases. The junction had 9 bases not matched to a gene; V was cut back by 3 bases and J by 7 bases. The CDR3 covers 16 residues. Here the CDR3 reads CASSFGTGGNKDEAFF. CDR3 in DNA: TGTGCCAGCAGTTTCGGGACAGGGGGCAATAAAGATGAAGCTTTCTTT.

The sample holds many counts of this clonotype. CDR3 nucleotide sequence: TGTGCCAGCAGCTTGAAGGGCGCGGCTTTCTTT. Encoded protein: CASSLKGAAFF. The rearrangement uses TRBV11-3 and TRBJ1-1; D call uncertain. The V end was cut by 3 bases, the J end by 11 bases, with 10 bases between. Germline V gene data show CDR1 as SGHNT and CDR2 as YENEEA. The CDR3 spans 11 residues.

The sample holds many counts of this clonotype. The genes are TRBV12-3 or TRBV12-4 and TRBJ2-3; 7 bases align to TRBD2. The CDR3 covers 16 residues. V lost 6 bases, J lost 4 bases, and 13 bases stayed unmatched. CDR3 nucleotides: TGTGCCAGCAGCCGACAGTCGGCGAGCGGGGCAGATACGCAGTATTTT. It encodes CASSRQSASGADTQYF.

The chain combines TRBV5-1 with TRBJ2-7; 7 nucleotides align to TRBD2. The CDR3 is made up of 13 amino acids. CDR1 is SGHRS and CDR2 is YFSETQ in the germline V gene. J was trimmed by 7 bases and V by 5 bases; bases with no gene match: 9. The CDR3 sequence: CASRWGGSAEQYF. The CDR3 region has the DNA TGCGCCAGCAGATGGGGGGGGAGCGCGGAGCAGTACTTC.

This clonotype was detected only a few times. The chain's CDR3 is CASSHASIYGYTF. CDR3 sequence (DNA): TGTGCCAGTAGTCACGCCTCGATCTATGGCTACACCTTC. The gene calls are TRBV19 and TRBJ1-2; D unresolved. V gave up 5 bases and J gave up 4 bases, with 11 bases separating them. The CDR3 covers 13 residues. Per the germline V gene, CDR1 is LNHDA and CDR2 is SQIVND (reference sequence). The full variable domain, completed using reference TRBV19 and TRBJ1-2, is DGGITQSPKYLFRKEGQNVTLSCEQNLNHDAMYWYRQDPGQGLRLIYYSQIVNDFQKGDIAEGYSVSREKKESFPLTVTSAQKNPTAFYLCASSHASIYGYTFGSGTRLTVV.

This clonotype was found many times. V gene TRBV18 combines with J gene TRBJ2-5; tentative D call: TRBD2 (5 bases). Trimming removed 3 bases from V and 5 bases from J, with 10 bases in between. Looked up from germline, CDR1 is KGHSH and CDR2 is LQKENI. This CDR3 comprises 13 residues. CDR3 DNA sequence: TGTGCCAGCTCACCGGCGGGTTCGGAGACCCAGTACTTC. Protein sequence: CASSPAGSETQYF. The whole variable domain, filled in from reference TRBV18 and TRBJ2-5, reads NAGVMQNPRHLVRRRGQEARLRCSPMKGHSHVYWYRQLPEEGLKFMVYLQKENIIDESGMPKERFSAEFPKEGPSILRIQQVVRGDSAAYFCASSPAGSETQYFGPGTRLLVL.

This clonotype has at least ten counts. The rearrangement links TRBV30 to TRBJ2-2, with D possibly matching TRBD2 (6 bases). V was cut by 0 bases and J by 4 bases, with 12 bases left in between. From germline, CDR1 is GTSNPN and CDR2 SVGIG (reference sequence). CDR3 size: 15 residues. CDR3 coding DNA: TGTGCCTGGAGTGTGGAGGGGCAGGGCACCGGGGAGCTGTTTTTT. Translating it yields CAWSVEGQGTGELFF.

This clonotype was recorded at least ten times. This chain links TRBV2 with TRBJ2-3; D gene ambiguous. Germline-derived CDR1 and CDR2 are SNHLY and FYNNEI. Trimming took 1 base from V and 4 from J, leaving 3 bases between them. The CDR3 totals 12 residues. The CDR3 loop reads CASSEGADTQYF. The CDR3, as DNA: TGTGCCAGCAGTGAAGGGGCAGATACGCAGTATTTT.

In its sample, this clonotype was seen many times. This chain connects TRBV20-1 to TRBJ2-1, with 9 bases lining up with TRBD2. Germline-derived CDR1 and CDR2 are DFQATT and SNEGSKA (reference sequence). V lost 6 bases, J lost 4 bases, and 7 bases stayed unmatched. The CDR3 is 14 amino acids. The CDR3 coding sequence is TGCAGTGCCAGACAAGCGGGGGGATACAATGAGCAGTTCTTC. This translates into CSARQAGGYNEQFF.

V and J are TRBV6-1 and TRBJ1-1, with D perhaps TRBD1 (5 bases). V was trimmed by 7 bases and J by 0 bases, leaving 12 bases between them. This CDR3 is built from 14 residues. Germline CDR1 and CDR2: MNHNS and SASEGT. The CDR3 reads CASMAGGLNTEAFF. CDR3 nucleotide sequence: TGTGCCAGCATGGCGGGGGGACTGAACACTGAAGCTTTCTTT.

This clonotype was found many times. The chain is built from TRBV12-3 or TRBV12-4 and TRBJ2-1; TRBD2 agrees at 9 bases. The CDR3 has 21 amino acids. J gave up 4 bases and V 3 bases, and 22 bases lay outside the gene matches. CDR3 sequence (DNA): TGTGCCAGCAGTTTCCCCAGACAGGGCCGACGGGCTAGCGGGGAGTACAATGAGCAGTTCTTC. As protein: CASSFPRQGRRASGEYNEQFF.

Here the CDR3 DNA reads TGCGCCAGCAGTGAGTCCGTAAGGGGGCGAATACATAGCAATCAGCCCCAGCATTTT. This sequence encodes CASSESVRGRIHSNQPQHF. The gene calls are TRBV10-1 and TRBJ1-5; 7 bases are a match to TRBD1. Trimming cost V 0 bases and J 0 bases; bases outside gene matches: 11. This CDR3 contains 19 residues. The germline gives CDR1 WNHNN, CDR2 SYGVQD (reference sequence).

The chain employs TRBV28 and TRBJ2-5; possibly TRBD1 or TRBD2 for D (5 bases each). Germline V gene sequence: CDR1 MDHEN, CDR2 SYDVKM. V lost 2 bases to trimming and J lost 5 bases, with 12 bases between them. The CDR3 is made up of 14 amino acids. The CDR3 sequence is CASSLVGRDETQYF. In DNA, the CDR3 is TGTGCCAGCAGTTTAGTGGGCAGGGACGAGACCCAGTACTTC.

This clonotype was counted many times. CDR3 sequence (DNA): TGTGCCAGCACATTGCGCAGGGGAGAGACCCAGTACTTC. Its protein is CASTLRRGETQYF. The chain couples TRBV12-3 or TRBV12-4 to TRBJ2-5; a possible D gene is TRBD1 (6 bases). The CDR3 length is 13 residues. V lost 7 bases and J lost 4, with 13 bases in between.

V and J are TRBV7-2 and TRBJ1-2, with TRBD1 identical over 10 bases. The CDR3 is 16 amino acids. V was clipped by 5 bases and J by 6 bases; unmatched bases: 12. Germline CDR1 SGHTA, CDR2 FQGNSA. CDR3 bases: TGTGCCAGCAGCCCCCGAGGGACAGGGGCACCCAATGGCTACACCTTC. This codes for CASSPRGTGAPNGYTF.

The sample holds a few counts of this clonotype. This chain uses TRBV6-1 with TRBJ2-7; 14 bases map to TRBD2. Losses at the gene ends were 3 bases for V and 5 bases for J; bases not matched to a gene: 12. The CDR3 consists of 18 residues. Germline CDR1 MNHNS, CDR2 SASEGT. The CDR3 DNA reads TGTGCCAGCAGTGATAGCCCCGGGACTAGCGGGAGTAGACACGAGCAGTACTTC. Residues: CASSDSPGTSGSRHEQYF.

This clonotype has ten or more counts. The rearrangement links TRBV12-3 or TRBV12-4 to TRBJ2-1; D gene unclear. The CDR3 contains 15 residues. Trimming removed 5 bases at V and 0 bases at J, with 11 bases between. CDR3 in amino acids: CASSPHSSSYNEQFF. As DNA, the CDR3 is TGTGCCAGCAGTCCTCATTCCTCCTCCTACAATGAGCAGTTCTTC.

This clonotype was recorded at least ten times. CDR3 nucleotides: TGTGCCAGCAGCTTAACTGGCAGGGGAAGCAATCAGCCCCAGCATTTT. This sequence encodes CASSLTGRGSNQPQHF. The chain joins TRBV7-2 to TRBJ1-5, with D possibly being TRBD1 (6 bases). CDR3 length equals 16 residues. Between the trimmed V and J ends, which lost 2 bases and 1 base, there was a span of 12 bases. The germline V gene has CDR1 SGHTA and CDR2 FQGNSA.

This clonotype was counted between two and nine times. Written as DNA, the CDR3 is TGTGCCAGCAGATCCCTGCGGGGGGCATATGGCTACACCTTC. Translation gives CASRSLRGAYGYTF. The chain recombines TRBV7-9 with TRBJ1-2; a possible D gene is TRBD1 (6 bases). Looked up from germline, CDR1 is SEHNR and CDR2 is FQNEAQ (reference sequence). Trimming shortened V by 6 bases and J by 5 bases, and 16 bases separated the two germline ends. The length of the CDR3 is 14 residues.

This sequence joins TRBV20-1 and TRBJ1-1; D may be TRBD1 (5 bases). The CDR3 has 14 amino acids. Germline CDR1 and CDR2: DFQATT and SNEGSKA (reference sequence). V lost 5 bases and J 11 bases, leaving 24 bases between the germline ends. The CDR3 loop is CSAEHTGTQERAFF. The CDR3 bases are TGCAGTGCTGAACACACCGGGACTCAAGAGAGGGCTTTCTTT.

The chain joins TRBV3-1 to TRBJ2-1, with 14 bases aligning to TRBD2. Germline V gene lookup returns CDR1 LGHDT and CDR2 YNNKEL (reference sequence). CDR3 length: 18 amino acids. V dropped 1 base and J dropped 8; count of bases not matched to a gene: 10. As DNA, the CDR3 is TGTGCCAGCAGCCAAGGGACTAGCGGGAGGTTCTTTTTGCATGAGCAGTTCTTC. Translated: CASSQGTSGRFFLHEQFF.

This clonotype was observed a few times. The CDR3, as DNA: TGCAGTGCTAGTAGCGGGGCTGGGGACACCGGGGAGCTGTTTTTT. Translating it yields CSASSGAGDTGELFF. The chain joins TRBV20-1 to TRBJ2-2; TRBD2 agrees at 8 bases. Trimming took 3 bases from V and 3 from J; bases not matched to a gene: 6. The V gene's germline CDR1 is DFQATT and CDR2 SNEGSKA (reference sequence). This CDR3 region has 15 residues.

This clonotype was recorded at least ten times. The chain couples TRBV5-1 to TRBJ2-1; 11 nucleotides align to TRBD2. With V trimmed by 2 bases and J by 2 bases, 6 bases remained unmatched. Germline loops: CDR1 SGHRS, CDR2 YFSETQ. This CDR3 has 17 residues. CDR3 nucleotide sequence: TGCGCCAGCAGCTTCACACTAGCGGGAGCTACCTACAATGAGCAGTTCTTC. It yields the protein CASSFTLAGATYNEQFF.

V is TRBV12-3 or TRBV12-4 and J is TRBJ2-7; 10 nucleotides agree with TRBD1. This CDR3 region has 14 residues. J gave up 2 bases and V 7 bases, and 5 bases lay outside the gene matches. CDR3 amino acids: CASTLGTGAYEQYF. CDR3 DNA sequence: TGTGCCAGCACCTTGGGGACAGGGGCCTACGAGCAGTACTTC.